A single sample gave rise to the 18 T cell receptor beta chains below, sequenced in a study of blood T cell repertoires in COVID-19 (dated by TCRdb to 2018 to 2021). Libraries came from the immunoSEQ multiplex PCR assay. Here the immuneACCESS table is served through TCRdb, limited to in-frame sequences with V and J called. Missing clones are a known gap in these copies; in checked studies unresolved V genes cover under half, and the rest lacks a known reason. For this sample there are approximately 69,000 clones; roughly 80% appear just once. The ten largest clones capture 1.8% of the sample. Sequenced sample: peripheral blood. These receptors were collected from an older woman with acute or convalescent COVID-19.

The chain uses TRBV28 and TRBJ1-1; D might be TRBD1 (6 bases). Germline V gene sequence: CDR1 MDHEN, CDR2 SYDVKM. The CDR3 contains 15 residues. The V end was cut by 1 base, the J end by 0 bases, with 9 bases between. The chain's CDR3 is CASSLYGDMNTEAFF. In DNA form, the CDR3 reads TGTGCCAGCAGTTTATACGGGGACATGAACACTGAAGCTTTCTTT.

The V gene is TRBV5-1, the J gene TRBJ1-2; 9 bases align to TRBD1. The CDR3 totals 13 residues. J was trimmed by 6 bases and V by 2 bases; bases with no gene match: 2. Germline values: CDR1 SGHRS, CDR2 YFSETQ. The CDR3 here is CASSLRQGDGYTF. CDR3 in DNA: TGCGCCAGCAGCTTAAGACAGGGGGATGGCTACACCTTC.

This chain links TRBV6-5 with TRBJ2-7; 7 bases line up with TRBD1. V trimming: 7 bases; J trimming: 3 bases; junction bases outside the gene matches: 3. Germline loops: CDR1 MNHEY, CDR2 SVGAGI. The CDR3 has 12 amino acids. CDR3 nucleotides: TGTGCCAGCAATCCAGGGGGCTACGAGCAGTACTTC. Its protein product is CASNPGGYEQYF.

The gene calls are TRBV6-5 and TRBJ2-1; 7 bases are a match to TRBD2. The ends lost 8 bases at V and 3 bases at J; junction bases unmatched: 4. The germline CDR1 and CDR2 sequences are MNHEY and SVGAGI. The CDR3 sequence is 13 residues long. The CDR3 sequence: CASGTTYYNEQFF. CDR3 DNA sequence: TGTGCCAGCGGGACTACTTACTACAATGAGCAGTTCTTC.

V is TRBV27 and J is TRBJ2-2, with TRBD1 matching 7 bases. This CDR3 has 16 amino acids. The germline V gene encodes CDR1 MNHEY and CDR2 SMNVEV (reference sequence). V shed 2 bases and J 2 bases; nucleotides not matched to a gene: 5. The CDR3 nucleotides are TGTGCCAGCAGTTTACGCAGGGGGAGTAACACCGGGGAGCTGTTTTTT. Translating gives CASSLRRGSNTGELFF.

This sequence joins TRBV27 and TRBJ1-2; weak D call: TRBD1 (5 bases). V shed 5 bases and J shed 2 bases, with 18 bases lying between them. The length of the CDR3 is 16 residues. Germline assignment: CDR1 MNHEY and CDR2 SMNVEV (reference sequence). This chain's CDR3 is CASSGDPGLMNYGYTF. The CDR3 region has the DNA TGTGCCAGCAGTGGAGATCCGGGACTCATGAACTATGGCTACACCTTC.

The chain combines TRBV3-1 (or the pseudogene TRBV3-2) with TRBJ2-3, with TRBD2 identical over 10 bases. CDR1 and CDR2 (germline): LGHDT, YNNKEL (reference sequence). This CDR3 has 15 residues. V was pared by 4 bases and J by 4 bases, with 5 bases of the junction left unmatched. CDR3 DNA sequence: TGTGCCAGCAGCCGTTCGACTAGCGGGTCAGATACGCAGTATTTT. This codes for CASSRSTSGSDTQYF.

The rearrangement joins TRBV3-1 (or the pseudogene TRBV3-2) to TRBJ1-2, with a weak D call TRBD1 (6 bases). The CDR3 has 12 residues. Germline V lookup: CDR1 LGHDT, CDR2 YNNKEL (reference sequence). V lost 5 bases, J lost 4 bases, and 8 bases lay in between. The CDR3 coding sequence is TGTGCCAGCAGCGGGGGCGGCTATGGCTACACCTTC. Protein product: CASSGGGYGYTF.

The rearrangement links TRBV7-2 to TRBJ2-1; 13 positions match TRBD2. The CDR3 extends over 15 amino acids. V gave up 2 bases and J gave up 11 bases; unmatched junction bases: 6. Germline V gives CDR1 SGHTA, CDR2 FQGNSA. CDR3 sequence (DNA): TGTGCCAGCAGCTTAAGACTAGCGGGGGGACCCCAGCAGTTCTTC. Amino acids: CASSLRLAGGPQQFF.

The chain is built from TRBV3-1 (or the pseudogene TRBV3-2) and TRBJ2-2; 8 nucleotides line up with TRBD2. The CDR3 covers 14 residues. The J segment lost 6 bases and the V segment lost 4 bases, leaving 4 bases of the junction unmatched. CDR1 LGHDT and CDR2 YNNKEL come from the germline V gene (reference sequence). The CDR3 bases are TGTGCCAGCAGCCGAGGGACTAGTTCCGGGGAGCTGTTTTTT. The encoded protein is CASSRGTSSGELFF.

The chain has TRBV9 and TRBJ1-4; 7 bases align to TRBD1. This CDR3 has 15 residues. With 0 bases clipped from V and 5 bases from J, the junction kept 4 bases outside the gene matches. CDR1 is SGDLS, CDR2 YYNGEE, per germline. CDR3 DNA sequence: TGTGCCAGCAGCGTAGGTGTCAGGGGGAATGAAAAACTGTTTTTT. Translation gives CASSVGVRGNEKLFF.

The V gene is TRBV5-1, the J gene TRBJ1-2; possible D gene TRBD1, 6 bases. V was pared by 3 bases and J by 2 bases, with 23 bases between. Germline CDR1 SGHRS, CDR2 YFSETQ. CDR3 length equals 18 residues. DNA of the CDR3: TGCGCCAGCAGCTCGAGCCAAACACAGGGTACGGGAAACTATGGCTACACCTTC. Its translation: CASSSSQTQGTGNYGYTF.

The chain links TRBV28 to TRBJ2-2, with 10 bases aligning to TRBD1. The CDR3 spans 15 residues. Trimming took 8 bases from V and 5 from J; bases not matched to a gene: 8. The germline gives CDR1 MDHEN, CDR2 SYDVKM. CDR3 nucleotide sequence: TGTGCCAGCCTCCCGGGACAGGGGTTAACCGGGGAGCTGTTTTTT. It encodes CASLPGQGLTGELFF.

The chain recombines TRBV2 with TRBJ1-2; 8 nucleotides match TRBD1. The CDR3 spans 19 residues. The germline V gene encodes CDR1 SNHLY and CDR2 FYNNEI. The ends lost 6 bases at V and 1 base at J; junction bases unmatched: 19. The CDR3 region is CASRPSDRAILKNNYGYTF. The CDR3 DNA reads TGTGCCAGCAGGCCTTCGGACAGGGCGATACTGAAGAATAACTATGGCTACACCTTC.

The chain joins TRBV5-4 to TRBJ1-6, with 7 positions matching TRBD1. CDR1 and CDR2 (germline): SGHNT, YYREEE (reference sequence). The CDR3 loop spans 15 amino acids. J was trimmed by 10 bases and V by 3 bases; bases with no gene match: 10. CDR3 in amino acids: CASSSKTGSTSPLHF. The CDR3 DNA reads as TGTGCCAGCAGCTCGAAGACAGGGAGTACCTCACCCCTCCACTTT.

This sequence joins TRBV7-3 and TRBJ2-1, with a tentative D call TRBD1 (6 bases). The CDR3 is 13 residues long. The germline V gene has CDR1 SGHTA and CDR2 FQGTGA. V was pared by 5 bases and J by 4 bases, with 9 bases between. CDR3: CASSRTEYNEQFF. The CDR3 coding sequence is TGTGCCAGCAGCCGGACAGAGTACAATGAGCAGTTCTTC.

The chain links TRBV27 to TRBJ2-5, with 8 bases fitting TRBD1. The CDR3 spans 15 residues. Germline V CDR1 and CDR2: MNHEY, SMNVEV (reference sequence). Trimming took 8 bases from V and 5 from J; bases not matched to a gene: 13. CDR3 nucleotides: TGTGCCAGCGGCAAAGGACAGGGTGTGAGGGAGACCCAGTACTTC. Protein sequence: CASGKGQGVRETQYF.

The chain has TRBV2 and TRBJ2-5, with 7 bases fitting TRBD1. The ends lost 5 bases at V and 5 bases at J; junction bases unmatched: 11. Germline values: CDR1 SNHLY, CDR2 FYNNEI. CDR3 length: 15 amino acids. The CDR3 loop reads CASSSIRGLMETQYF. The CDR3 bases are TGTGCCAGCAGTTCAATCAGGGGGTTGATGGAGACCCAGTACTTC.